A single TCR beta chain is shown here with its context. This specimen comes from a study of blood T cells in healthy people across ages. A second PCR of about 7 to 12 cycles used a sample-barcoded 5' primer and a J-beta primer mix. TCRdb re-derived calls from the 5' RACE reads in MiXCR, one entry per CDR3 protein. The table records 800,000 to 950,000 distinct CDR3 sequences, 30% to 45% of them present only once. Sequencing was performed on blood. This TCR came from a young man in good health.

The CDR3 DNA is TGCGCCAGCAGCTTGCAGCAGGGGGCATACGAGCAGTACTTC. Translated: CASSLQQGAYEQYF. The chain has TRBV5-1 and TRBJ2-7; TRBD1 matches at 8 bases. The V gene end was trimmed by 1 base and the J gene end by 4 bases; junction bases not matched to a gene: 4. Germline CDR1 SGHRS, CDR2 YFSETQ. CDR3 size: 14 residues.